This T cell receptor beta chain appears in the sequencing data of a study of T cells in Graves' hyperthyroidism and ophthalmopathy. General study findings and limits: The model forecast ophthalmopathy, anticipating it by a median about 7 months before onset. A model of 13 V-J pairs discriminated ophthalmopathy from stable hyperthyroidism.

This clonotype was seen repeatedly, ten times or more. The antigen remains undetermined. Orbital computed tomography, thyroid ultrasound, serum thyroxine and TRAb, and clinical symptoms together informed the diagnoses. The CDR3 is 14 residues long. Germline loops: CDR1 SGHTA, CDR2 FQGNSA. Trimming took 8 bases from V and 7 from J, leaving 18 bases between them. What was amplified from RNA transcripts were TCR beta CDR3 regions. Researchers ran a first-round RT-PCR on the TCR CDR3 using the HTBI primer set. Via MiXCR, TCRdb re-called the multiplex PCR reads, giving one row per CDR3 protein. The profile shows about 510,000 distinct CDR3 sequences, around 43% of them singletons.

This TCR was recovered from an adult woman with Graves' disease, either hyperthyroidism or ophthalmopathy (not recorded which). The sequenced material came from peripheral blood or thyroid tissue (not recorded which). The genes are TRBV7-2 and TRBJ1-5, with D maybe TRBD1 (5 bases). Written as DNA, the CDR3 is TGTGCCAGCTCGGGGCAGGTTGTCGAACAGCCCCAGCATTTT. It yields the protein CASSGQVVEQPQHF.